The 18 T cell receptor beta chains reported below all come from one sample, sequenced in a study of T-cell reconstitution after alpha-beta-depleted transplantation in children listed by TCRdb under 2016. The treatment or condition label of this sample denotes: allogeneic hematopoietic cell transplantation with graft depleted of TCRalphabeta T cells and CD19 B cells. Library method: PCR. The reads were generated on an Illumina HiSeq 2500. Molecular barcoding was employed in the preparation of TCR libraries, with unique molecular identifiers being used to normalize TCRbeta repertoire quantification. The public reads were reprocessed in TCRdb via fastp at Q25 and MiXCR, keeping in-frame beta chains. Records with the same CDR3 protein are collapsed into one entry carrying the most frequent genes and DNA. This sample gives roughly 200,000 distinct CDR3 sequences in total; 8.4% of them show up just once. Approximately 40% of the sample is in the top ten clones.

Source: PBMCs, mostly from graft donor cells, taken 360 days after TCRalphabeta/CD19-depleted stem cell transplant. These receptors all come from a male patient aged 2 to 9 who had a stem cell transplant for acute myeloid leukemia, so the T cells may come from the graft donor.

This chain connects TRBV11-2 to TRBJ2-2; D call uncertain. Germline CDR1 reads SGHAT; CDR2 reads FQNNGV. V dropped 4 bases and J dropped 6 bases, with 12 bases sitting between them. There are 14 residues in the CDR3. The CDR3 DNA reads TGTGCCAGCAGCTCCTCCTTGGCCTCCGGGGAGCTGTTTTTT. It encodes CASSSSLASGELFF.

This clonotype was picked up a small number of times. The chain combines TRBV5-1 with TRBJ2-1, with 10 nucleotides matching TRBD1. CDR1 and CDR2 (germline): SGHRS, YFSETQ. V was pared by 4 bases and J by 9 bases, with 7 bases of the junction left unmatched. CDR3 length: 14 residues. CDR3 coding DNA: TGCGCCAGCAGCCCGGGACAGGGGTGGTCTGAGCAGTTCTTC. It yields the protein CASSPGQGWSEQFF.

This clonotype was seen a few times. The V gene is TRBV9, the J gene TRBJ2-1; perhaps TRBD2 as D (5 bases). The CDR3 runs to 13 residues. Between the trimmed V and J ends, which lost 0 bases and 8 bases, there was a span of 9 bases. Germline V lookup: CDR1 SGDLS, CDR2 YYNGEE. This CDR3 reads CASSVGGRDEQFF. In nucleotides, the CDR3 is TGTGCCAGCAGCGTAGGAGGGCGCGATGAGCAGTTCTTC. Based on the CDR3 plus reference TRBV9 and TRBJ2-1, the full variable domain is DSGVTQTPKHLITATGQRVTLRCSPRSGDLSVYWYQQSLDQGLQFLIQYYNGEERAKGNILERFSAQQFPDLHSELNLSSLELGDSALYFCASSVGGRDEQFFGPGTRLTVL.

The table lists this clonotype with many counts. One junction end disagrees with the germline gene, perhaps due to a read error. V gene TRBV7-3 combines with J gene TRBJ2-2, with D uncertain. The CDR3 sequence is 13 residues long. The germline gives CDR1 SGHTA, CDR2 FQGTGA. DNA of the CDR3: TGTGCCAGCAGTTTAAGGAACACCGGGGAGCTGTTTTTT. Its protein is CASSLRNTGELFF.

V gene TRBV4-3 combines with J gene TRBJ2-7, with D perhaps TRBD2 (5 bases). Trimming took off 0 bases at V and 2 bases at J, with 11 bases between the two ends. The CDR3 covers 15 residues. CDR1 LGHNA and CDR2 YSLEER come from the germline V gene. As DNA, the CDR3 is TGCGCCAGCAGCCAAGATGAGGCGGAGGCCTACGAGCAGTACTTC. It yields the protein CASSQDEAEAYEQYF.

This clonotype was counted many times. V is TRBV9 and J is TRBJ1-2, with 8 bases fitting TRBD1. V lost 4 bases, J lost 4 bases, and 6 bases stayed unmatched. The CDR3 totals 14 residues. Germline CDR1 reads SGDLS; CDR2 reads YYNGEE. CDR3 in amino acids: CASSPDREGYGYTF. The DNA for the CDR3 is TGTGCCAGCAGCCCGGACAGGGAAGGCTATGGCTACACCTTC.

The V call is TRBV30, the J call TRBJ1-5, with D uncertain. CDR3 size: 14 residues. V dropped 3 bases and J dropped 0 bases, with 9 bases sitting between them. Germline assignment: CDR1 GTSNPN and CDR2 SVGIG (reference sequence). The CDR3 is CAWSDIDSNQPQHF. The CDR3, as DNA: TGTGCCTGGAGCGACATCGATAGCAATCAGCCCCAGCATTTT.

The chain is built from TRBV12-3 or TRBV12-4 and TRBJ1-1, with unresolved D. CDR3 size: 14 residues. With 2 bases removed from V and 1 base from J, the gap between germline ends came to 8 bases. The CDR3 DNA follows: TGTGCCAGCAGTTTACTTGGAGGGAACACTGAAGCTTTCTTT. It translates to CASSLLGGNTEAFF.

This clonotype was seen ten or more times. The chain joins TRBV11-2 to TRBJ2-5; D is uncertain. CDR1 SGHAT and CDR2 FQNNGV come from the germline V gene. The CDR3 loop spans 12 amino acids. V lost 3 bases, J lost 5 bases, and 7 bases lay in between. The CDR3 loop is CASSLFPETQYF. CDR3 nucleotide sequence: TGTGCCAGCAGCTTGTTCCCTGAGACCCAGTACTTC.

This clonotype appeared many times. The chain recombines TRBV4-3 with TRBJ2-7; 10 nucleotides agree with TRBD2. Germline V gene data show CDR1 as LGHNA and CDR2 as YSLEER. The length of the CDR3 is 14 residues. The V segment lost 4 bases and the J segment 7 bases; nucleotides outside the gene matches: 7. The CDR3 DNA is TGCGCCAGCAGCCCCGAGCGGGAGGGAGGTGAGCAGTACTTC. Protein sequence: CASSPEREGGEQYF.

This clonotype was counted a few times. The V gene is TRBV5-1, the J gene TRBJ1-4; TRBD1 might be the D (6 bases). Trimming removed 0 bases at V and 5 bases at J, with 14 bases between. CDR1 and CDR2 (germline): SGHRS, YFSETQ. CDR3 size: 16 residues. The CDR3 loop reads CASSLGGTGKNEKLFF. The CDR3 nucleotides are TGCGCCAGCAGCTTGGGGGGCACAGGGAAAAATGAAAAACTGTTTTTT.

This clonotype was counted ten times or more. V usage is TRBV29-1 and J usage is TRBJ2-5; maybe TRBD1 (6 bases). The V gene's germline CDR1 is SQVTM and CDR2 ANQGSEA. The V and J ends lost 2 bases and 4 bases respectively, with 8 bases between them. The CDR3 consists of 12 residues. The CDR3 reads CSVEWGPETQYF. Written as DNA, the CDR3 is TGCAGCGTTGAATGGGGGCCAGAGACCCAGTACTTC. Supplemented by reference TRBV29-1 and TRBJ2-5, the full variable domain reads SAVISQKPSRDICQRGTSLTIQCQVDSQVTMMFWYRQQPGQSLTLIATANQGSEATYESGFVIDKFPISRPNLTFSTLTVSNMSPEDSSIYLCSVEWGPETQYFGPGTRLLVL.

This clonotype was counted ten times or more. CDR3 sequence (DNA): TGTGCCAGCAGCTTACAGACAGGGGGCAGCGAGCTGTTTTTT. Encoded protein: CASSLQTGGSELFF. The chain joins TRBV11-3 to TRBJ2-2; 10 nucleotides agree with TRBD1. Germline CDR1 SGHNT, CDR2 YENEEA. This CDR3 has 14 residues. The V gene end was trimmed by 2 bases and the J gene end by 11 bases; junction bases not matched to a gene: 5.

This clonotype was counted a few times. The rearrangement joins TRBV28 to TRBJ2-3; D might be TRBD1 (6 bases). This CDR3 has 14 residues. Germline V gives CDR1 MDHEN, CDR2 SYDVKM. V was clipped by 5 bases and J by 4 bases, with 13 bases between them. In DNA form, the CDR3 reads TGTGCCAGCAGTGCAACAGGGAGTGCAGATACGCAGTATTTT. Its protein product is CASSATGSADTQYF.

This clonotype was counted a few times. V gene TRBV4-3 combines with J gene TRBJ2-1, with 11 positions matching TRBD2. The CDR3 is 18 amino acids. Trimming removed 4 bases from V and 6 bases from J; junction bases left unmatched: 14. CDR1 is LGHNA and CDR2 is YSLEER in the germline V gene. The CDR3 loop is CASSPAQISGRAANEQFF. The CDR3 coding sequence is TGCGCCAGCAGCCCCGCCCAAATTAGCGGGAGGGCCGCCAATGAGCAGTTCTTC.

This clonotype has only a few counts. J is TRBJ1-6 and V is TRBV25-1; a weak D match, TRBD1 (6 bases). The CDR3 is 12 residues long. V lost 6 bases to trimming and J lost 15 bases, with 15 bases between them. Germline V lookup: CDR1 MGHDK, CDR2 SYGVNS. Here the CDR3 reads CASSPQGTHLHF. CDR3 coding DNA: TGTGCCAGCAGCCCACAGGGCACTCACCTCCACTTT.

The V and J genes are TRBV7-9 and TRBJ2-7; D is perhaps TRBD1 (6 bases). The CDR3 is 15 residues long. Germline CDR1 and CDR2: SEHNR and FQNEAQ (reference sequence). V lost 0 bases and J 5 bases, leaving 14 bases between the germline ends. The CDR3 DNA reads as TGTGCCAGCAGCTTAGCGGGGGCCAATCGGGACGAGCAGTACGTC. Protein: CASSLAGANRDEQYV.

This clonotype was observed at least ten times. The chain uses TRBV4-3 and TRBJ2-4; TRBD1 matches at 11 bases. V shed 3 bases and J 6 bases; nucleotides not matched to a gene: 4. There are 15 residues in the CDR3. Germline V gene lookup returns CDR1 LGHNA and CDR2 YSLEER. The CDR3 sequence is CASSHEGQGGNIQYF. The CDR3, as DNA: TGCGCCAGCAGCCACGAGGGACAGGGGGGAAACATTCAGTACTTC.